Shown below are 9 T cell receptor beta chains from a single sample sequenced in a study of cytomegalovirus exposure and HLA in healthy donors. The study ran its PCR with 60 Vbeta and 13 Jbeta primers. Sequencing used immunoSEQ multiplex PCR; TCRdb keeps in-frame clones, though not all of them. The sample includes roughly 150,000 clones, less than 85% seen only once; the top ten take approximately 2.3%. Sequences were obtained from PBMCs. The receptors originated from a woman aged 60-75 years in good health and CMV-seropositive.

This chain joins TRBV5-6 and TRBJ2-2, with D possibly being TRBD2 (6 bases). Per the germline V gene, CDR1 is SGHDT and CDR2 is YYEEEE. This CDR3 spans 17 amino acids. V was trimmed by 4 bases and J by 3 bases, leaving 19 bases between them. CDR3: CASSRPAATSYTGELFF. In nucleotides, the CDR3 is TGTGCCAGCAGCCGACCCGCGGCGACTAGTTACACCGGGGAGCTGTTTTTT.

Concerning this clone: The same CDR3 arises from other DNA sequences in this sample as well. The chain carries TRBV28 and TRBJ1-5; TRBD1 aligns across 8 bases. This CDR3 spans 15 amino acids. V shed 6 bases and J 7 bases; nucleotides not matched to a gene: 11. Germline CDR1 MDHEN, CDR2 SYDVKM. The CDR3 protein is CASSLLGTGGQPQHF. DNA of the CDR3: TGTGCCAGCAGCCTGTTGGGGACAGGAGGGCAGCCCCAGCATTTT.

This chain connects TRBV4-1 to TRBJ2-1; 13 nucleotides match TRBD2. The CDR3 has 16 residues. Germline trimming cut 4 bases from V and 10 bases from J; bases unmatched to any gene: 10. From germline, CDR1 is MGHRA and CDR2 YSYEKL. The CDR3 sequence: CASSLPGLAGRREQFF. The CDR3 coding sequence is TGCGCCAGCAGCCTCCCGGGACTAGCGGGGAGGAGGGAGCAGTTCTTC.

To note about this clone: Other DNA sequences in this sample translate to the same CDR3. This rearrangement joins TRBV5-1 to TRBJ1-2, with TRBD1 matching over 11 bases. The germline V gene has CDR1 SGHRS and CDR2 YFSETQ. The ends lost 4 bases at V and 2 bases at J; junction bases unmatched: 4. This CDR3 comprises 15 residues. Written as DNA, the CDR3 is TGCGCCAGCAGCCCCGGGACAGGGGGGAACTATGGCTACACCTTC. Its translation: CASSPGTGGNYGYTF.

Here the CDR3 reads CATKRELIYNEQFF. The CDR3, as DNA: TGTGCCACGAAGCGGGAGTTGATTTACAATGAGCAGTTCTTC. The chain recombines TRBV19 with TRBJ2-1; the match to TRBD2 covers 8 bases. CDR1 is LNHDA and CDR2 is SQIVND in the germline V gene (reference sequence). The CDR3 extends over 14 amino acids. The V and J ends lost 10 bases and 4 bases, in that order; junction bases with no gene match: 9.

V and J are TRBV7-9 and TRBJ2-2; D not certain. CDR3 size: 13 residues. Germline loops: CDR1 SEHNR, CDR2 FQNEAQ (reference sequence). V dropped 0 bases and J dropped 4 bases, with 3 bases sitting between them. The CDR3 DNA is TGTGCCAGCAGCTTAGCCTCCACCGGGGAGCTGTTTTTT. Translated: CASSLASTGELFF.

As to this clone: The junction does not match germline at one end; this may be a read error. The genes are TRBV7-7 and TRBJ2-2; 12 bases align to TRBD1. The CDR3 totals 17 residues. CDR1 and CDR2 (germline): SSHAT, FNYEAQ (reference sequence). The chain's CDR3 is CASSLGGQGADTGELFF. The CDR3 region has the DNA TGTGCTAGCAGCTTAGGGGGACAGGGGGCTGACACCGGGGAGCTGTTTTTT.

V gene TRBV5-6 combines with J gene TRBJ2-1; 13 nucleotides agree with TRBD2. V lost 2 bases and J lost 1; bases outside the gene matches: 6. The CDR3 covers 18 residues. The germline V gene has CDR1 SGHDT and CDR2 YYEEEE. The CDR3, as DNA: TGTGCCAGCAGCTTACCCGGGACTAGCGGGAAATCCTACAATGAGCAGTTCTTC. Translating gives CASSLPGTSGKSYNEQFF.

The V gene is TRBV5-5, the J gene TRBJ1-1, with D perhaps TRBD1 (5 bases). The CDR3 loop spans 17 amino acids. The V gene lost 0 bases and the J gene lost 1 base, with 16 bases spanning the gap. In germline, CDR1 is SGHKS, CDR2 YYEKEE (reference sequence). The CDR3 region has the DNA TGTGCCAGCAGCTTGGGATGGCAGCTAGGGGCGAACACTGAAGCTTTCTTT. Amino acid sequence: CASSLGWQLGANTEAFF.